Listed here are 7 T cell receptor beta chains from one sample, sequenced in a study of shared clonotypes between healthy human individuals. The method was immunoSEQ multiplex PCR; TCRdb's version includes in-frame clones alone and lacks a portion of them. The table records around 1.9 million clones, over 85% of them present only once. CD45RO-negative, CCR7-positively selected cells formed the naive CD8 fraction, excluding terminally differentiated effector memory CD45RA+ cells. The material sequenced was naive CD8+ T cells from PBMCs. These receptors all stem from a man younger than 35 in good health. Some clones in this sample may be carry-over from other donors' samples.

The V and J genes are TRBV4-3 and TRBJ2-5; weak D call: TRBD1 (5 bases). The V gene lost 0 bases and the J gene lost 5 bases, with 22 bases spanning the gap. Looked up from germline, CDR1 is LGHNA and CDR2 is YSLEER. This CDR3 has 18 residues. The CDR3 sequence: CASSQDSRGRRFGETQYF. The CDR3 DNA reads as TGCGCCAGCAGCCAAGATAGTAGGGGCAGAAGATTCGGGGAGACCCAGTACTTC.

This chain connects TRBV19 to TRBJ1-2; no reliable D call. V was trimmed by 5 bases and J by 4 bases, leaving 14 bases between them. The CDR3 has 14 residues. CDR1 and CDR2 from the germline V gene are LNHDA and SQIVND (reference sequence). The CDR3 DNA is TGTGCCAGTAGTCCAAGAGTCACCCGCTATGGCTACACCTTC. Protein: CASSPRVTRYGYTF. Looking up the rest from reference TRBV19 and TRBJ1-2 gives the full variable domain: DGGITQSPKYLFRKEGQNVTLSCEQNLNHDAMYWYRQDPGQGLRLIYYSQIVNDFQKGDIAEGYSVSREKKESFPLTVTSAQKNPTAFYLCASSPRVTRYGYTFGSGTRLTVV.

The gene calls are TRBV12-5 and TRBJ2-7, with 11 bases lining up with TRBD2. Germline values: CDR1 LGHNT, CDR2 FRNRAP. Germline trimming cut 1 base from V and 1 base from J; bases unmatched to any gene: 6. The CDR3 length is 17 residues. The CDR3: CASGLGTTSGVSYEQYF. The CDR3 nucleotides read TGTGCTAGTGGTTTGGGAACGACTAGCGGGGTATCCTACGAGCAGTACTTC.

The J gene is TRBJ2-2, the V gene TRBV4-1, with D unclear. Per the germline V gene, CDR1 is MGHRA and CDR2 is YSYEKL. V shed 7 bases and J shed 6 bases, with 12 bases lying between them. The CDR3 extends over 13 amino acids. CDR3 amino acids: CASKSIGPGELFF. CDR3 nucleotides: TGCGCCAGCAAATCGATTGGTCCCGGGGAGCTGTTTTTT.

This chain links TRBV6-4 with TRBJ1-5, with 7 bases identical to TRBD1. V shed 2 bases and J 3 bases; nucleotides not matched to a gene: 7. This CDR3 contains 16 residues. The germline gives CDR1 MRHNA, CDR2 SNTAGT. In DNA, the CDR3 is TGTGCCAGCAGTGACCCTCCAGGGGGGATCAATCAGCCCCAGCATTTT. Protein sequence: CASSDPPGGINQPQHF.

The genes are TRBV10-3 and TRBJ2-7, with 11 bases aligning to TRBD2. V was clipped by 6 bases and J by 1 base; unmatched bases: 14. The CDR3 extends over 18 amino acids. In germline, CDR1 is ENHRY, CDR2 SYGVKD. Written as DNA, the CDR3 is TGTGCCATCAGGGACACCCGGACTAGCGGGTACCAATCCTACGAGCAGTACTTC. The encoded protein is CAIRDTRTSGYQSYEQYF.

The chain joins TRBV27 to TRBJ2-6, with D uncertain. V was pared by 6 bases and J by 0 bases, with 18 bases between. This CDR3 is 18 amino acids long. Germline assignment: CDR1 MNHEY and CDR2 SMNVEV (reference sequence). CDR3 in DNA: TGTGCCAGCAGGGTTAGGAGTTCCCTTATCTCTGGGGCCAACGTCCTGACTTTC. It translates to CASRVRSSLISGANVLTF.